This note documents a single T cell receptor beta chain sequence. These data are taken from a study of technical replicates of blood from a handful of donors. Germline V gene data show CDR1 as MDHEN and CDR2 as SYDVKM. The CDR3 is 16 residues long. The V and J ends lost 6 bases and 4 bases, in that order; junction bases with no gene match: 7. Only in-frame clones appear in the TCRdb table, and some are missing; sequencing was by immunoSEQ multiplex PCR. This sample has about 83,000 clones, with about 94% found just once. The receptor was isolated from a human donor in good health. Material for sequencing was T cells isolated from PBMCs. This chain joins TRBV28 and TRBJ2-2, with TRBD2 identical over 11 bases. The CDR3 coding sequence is TGTGCCAGCAGCCAAACTAGCGGGAGTGGCACCGGGGAGCTGTTTTTT. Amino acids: CASSQTSGSGTGELFF.